This T cell receptor (beta chain) was documented in a study of CD8 T cells in Susac syndrome. The multiple sclerosis controls were treatment-naive patients, and their relapsing-remitting disease was stable or active. Roughly 0.5 to 1 ug RNA was reverse transcribed with random hexamers. TCR beta CDR3 was amplified by immunoSEQ multiplex PCR. This amplification extended across 54 Vbeta and 13 Jbeta segments. TCRdb re-derived calls from the immunoSEQ multiplex PCR reads in MiXCR, one entry per CDR3 protein. Here the sample spans 160,000 or so distinct CDR3 sequences, roughly 95% being singletons. The CDR3 is 12 residues long. V was cut by 3 bases and J by 6 bases, with 9 bases left in between. The germline V gene encodes CDR1 SGDLS and CDR2 YYNGEE.

The sequence came from a human donor with multiple sclerosis. The rearrangement uses TRBV9 and TRBJ1-1; maybe TRBD1 (5 bases). Sequencing was carried out using CD8+ T cells from PBMCs. The CDR3 sequence is CASSALGAEAFF. CDR3 bases: TGTGCCAGCAGCGCTTTGGGGGCTGAAGCTTTCTTT. The whole variable domain, remainder taken from reference TRBV9 and TRBJ1-1, is DSGVTQTPKHLITATGQRVTLRCSPRSGDLSVYWYQQSLDQGLQFLIQYYNGEERAKGNILERFSAQQFPDLHSELNLSSLELGDSALYFCASSALGAEAFFGQGTRLTVV.